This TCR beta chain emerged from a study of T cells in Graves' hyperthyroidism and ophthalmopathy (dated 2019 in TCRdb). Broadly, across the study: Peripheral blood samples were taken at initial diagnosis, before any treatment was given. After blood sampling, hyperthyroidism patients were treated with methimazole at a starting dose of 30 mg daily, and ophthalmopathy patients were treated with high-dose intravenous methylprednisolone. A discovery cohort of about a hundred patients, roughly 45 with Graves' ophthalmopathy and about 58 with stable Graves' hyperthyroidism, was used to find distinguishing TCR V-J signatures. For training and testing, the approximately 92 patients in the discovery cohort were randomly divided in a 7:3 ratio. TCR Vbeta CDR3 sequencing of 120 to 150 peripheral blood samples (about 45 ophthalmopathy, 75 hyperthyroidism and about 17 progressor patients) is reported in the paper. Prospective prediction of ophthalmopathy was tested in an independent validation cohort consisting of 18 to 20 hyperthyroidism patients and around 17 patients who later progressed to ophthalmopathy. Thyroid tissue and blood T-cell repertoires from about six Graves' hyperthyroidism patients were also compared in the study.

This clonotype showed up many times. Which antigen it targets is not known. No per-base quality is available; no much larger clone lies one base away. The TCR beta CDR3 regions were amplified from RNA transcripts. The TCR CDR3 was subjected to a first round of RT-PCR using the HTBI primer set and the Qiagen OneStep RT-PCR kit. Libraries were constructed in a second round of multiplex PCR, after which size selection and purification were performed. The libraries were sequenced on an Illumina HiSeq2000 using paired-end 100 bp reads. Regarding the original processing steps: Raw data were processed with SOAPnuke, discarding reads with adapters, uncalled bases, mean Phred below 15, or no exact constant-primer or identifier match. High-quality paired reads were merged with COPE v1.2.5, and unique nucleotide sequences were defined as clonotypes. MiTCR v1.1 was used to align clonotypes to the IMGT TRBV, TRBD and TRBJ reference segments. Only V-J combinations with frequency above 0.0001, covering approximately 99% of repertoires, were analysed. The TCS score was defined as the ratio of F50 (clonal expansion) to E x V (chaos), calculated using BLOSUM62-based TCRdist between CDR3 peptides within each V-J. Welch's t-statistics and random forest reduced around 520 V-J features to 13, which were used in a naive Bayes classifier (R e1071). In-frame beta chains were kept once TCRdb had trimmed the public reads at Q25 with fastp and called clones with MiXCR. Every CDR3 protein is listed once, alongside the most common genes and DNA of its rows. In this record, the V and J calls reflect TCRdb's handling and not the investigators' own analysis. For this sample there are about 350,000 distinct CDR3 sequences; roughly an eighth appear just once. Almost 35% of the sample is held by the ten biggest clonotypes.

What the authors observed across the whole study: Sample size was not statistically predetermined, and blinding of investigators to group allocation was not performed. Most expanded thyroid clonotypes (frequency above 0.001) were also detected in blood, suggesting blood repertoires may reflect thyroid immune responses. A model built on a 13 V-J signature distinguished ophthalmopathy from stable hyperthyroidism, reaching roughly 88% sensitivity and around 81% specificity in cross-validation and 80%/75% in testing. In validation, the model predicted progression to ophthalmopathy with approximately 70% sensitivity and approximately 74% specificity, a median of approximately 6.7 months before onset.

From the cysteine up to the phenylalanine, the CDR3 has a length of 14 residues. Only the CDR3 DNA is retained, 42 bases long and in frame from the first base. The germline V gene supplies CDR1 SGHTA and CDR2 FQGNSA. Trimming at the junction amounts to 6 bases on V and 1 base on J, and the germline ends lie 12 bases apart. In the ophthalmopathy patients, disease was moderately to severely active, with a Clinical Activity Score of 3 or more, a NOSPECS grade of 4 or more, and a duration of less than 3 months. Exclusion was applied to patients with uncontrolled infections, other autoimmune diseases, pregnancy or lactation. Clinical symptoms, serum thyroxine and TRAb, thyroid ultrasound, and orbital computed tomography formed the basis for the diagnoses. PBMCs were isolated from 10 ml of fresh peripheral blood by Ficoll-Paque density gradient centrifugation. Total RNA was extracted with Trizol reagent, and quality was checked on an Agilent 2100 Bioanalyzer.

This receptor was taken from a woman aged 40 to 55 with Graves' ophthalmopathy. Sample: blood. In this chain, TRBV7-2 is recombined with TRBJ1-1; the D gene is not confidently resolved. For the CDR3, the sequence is CASSRYAGNTEAFF. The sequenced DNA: TGTGCCAGCAGTCGCTATGCAGGGAACACTGAAGCTTTCTTT.